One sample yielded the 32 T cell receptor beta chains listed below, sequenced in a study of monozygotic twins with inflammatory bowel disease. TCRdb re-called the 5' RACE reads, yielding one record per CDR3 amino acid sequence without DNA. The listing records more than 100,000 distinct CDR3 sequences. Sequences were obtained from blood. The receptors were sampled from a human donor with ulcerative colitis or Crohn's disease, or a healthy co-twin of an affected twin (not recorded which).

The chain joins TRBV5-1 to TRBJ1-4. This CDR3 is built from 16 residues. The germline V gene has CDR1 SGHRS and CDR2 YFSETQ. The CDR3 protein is CASSLSSGGRNEKLFF. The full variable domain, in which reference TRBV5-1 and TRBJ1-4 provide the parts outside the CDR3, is KAGVTQTPRYLIKTRGQQVTLSCSPISGHRSVSWYQQTPGQGLQFLFEYFSETQRNKGNFPGRFSGRQFSNSRSEMNVSTLELGDSALYLCASSLSSGGRNEKLFFGSGTQLSVL.

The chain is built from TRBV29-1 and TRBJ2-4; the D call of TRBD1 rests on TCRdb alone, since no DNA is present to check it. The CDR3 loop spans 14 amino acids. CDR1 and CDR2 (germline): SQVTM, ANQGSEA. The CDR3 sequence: CSVLGQDAKNIQYF.

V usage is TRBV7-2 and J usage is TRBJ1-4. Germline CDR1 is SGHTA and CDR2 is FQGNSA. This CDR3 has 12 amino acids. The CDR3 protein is CASSSINGKLFF.

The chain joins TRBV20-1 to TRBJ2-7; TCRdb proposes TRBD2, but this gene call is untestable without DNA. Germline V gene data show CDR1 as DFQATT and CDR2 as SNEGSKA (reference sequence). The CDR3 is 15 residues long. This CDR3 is CSASRSGGGPGEQYF.

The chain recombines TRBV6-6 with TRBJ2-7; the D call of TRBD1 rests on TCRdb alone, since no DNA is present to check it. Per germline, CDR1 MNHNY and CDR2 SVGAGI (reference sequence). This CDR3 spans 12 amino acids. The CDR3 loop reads CASSSGGDEQYF.

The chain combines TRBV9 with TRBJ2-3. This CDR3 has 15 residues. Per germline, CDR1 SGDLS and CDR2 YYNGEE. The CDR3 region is CASSVAPGLTDTQYF.

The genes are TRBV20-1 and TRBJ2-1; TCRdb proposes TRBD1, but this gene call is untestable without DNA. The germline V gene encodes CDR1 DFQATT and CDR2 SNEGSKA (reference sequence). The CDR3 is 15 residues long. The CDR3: CSASDGTQVYNEQFF.

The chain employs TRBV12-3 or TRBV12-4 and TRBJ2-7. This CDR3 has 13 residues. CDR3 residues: CASSLVYDYEQYF.

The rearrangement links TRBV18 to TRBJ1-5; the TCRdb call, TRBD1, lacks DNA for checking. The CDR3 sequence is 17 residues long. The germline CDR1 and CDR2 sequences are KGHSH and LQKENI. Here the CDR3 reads CASSPKTGAYYNQPQHF.

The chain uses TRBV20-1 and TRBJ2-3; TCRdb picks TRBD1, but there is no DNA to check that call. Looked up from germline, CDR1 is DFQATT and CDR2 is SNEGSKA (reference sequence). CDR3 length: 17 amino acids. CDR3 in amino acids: CSARDLRKGGRTDTQYF.

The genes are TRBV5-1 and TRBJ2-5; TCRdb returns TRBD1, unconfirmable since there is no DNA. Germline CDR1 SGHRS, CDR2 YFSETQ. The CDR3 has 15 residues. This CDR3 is CASSLESRGRETQYF.

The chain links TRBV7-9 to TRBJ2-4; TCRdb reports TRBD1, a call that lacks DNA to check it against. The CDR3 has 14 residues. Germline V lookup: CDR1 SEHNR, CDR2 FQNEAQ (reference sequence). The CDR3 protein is CASRDQNRGGGKYF.

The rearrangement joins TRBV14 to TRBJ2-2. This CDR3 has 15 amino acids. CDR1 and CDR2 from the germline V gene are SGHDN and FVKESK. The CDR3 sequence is CASSQELGNTGELFF.

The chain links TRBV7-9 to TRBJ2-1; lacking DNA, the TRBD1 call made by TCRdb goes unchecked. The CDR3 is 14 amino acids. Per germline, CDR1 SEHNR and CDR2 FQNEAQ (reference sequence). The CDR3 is CASSLRGTFGQQFF.

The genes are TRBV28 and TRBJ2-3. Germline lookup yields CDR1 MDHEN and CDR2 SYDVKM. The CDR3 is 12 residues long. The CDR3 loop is CASSLRPDTQYF.

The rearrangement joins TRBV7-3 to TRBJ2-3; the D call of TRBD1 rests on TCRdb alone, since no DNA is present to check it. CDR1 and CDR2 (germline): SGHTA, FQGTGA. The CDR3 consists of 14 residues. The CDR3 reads CASSLGTLTDTQYF.

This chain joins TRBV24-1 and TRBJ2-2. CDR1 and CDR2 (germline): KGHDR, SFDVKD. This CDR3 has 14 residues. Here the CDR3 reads CATSDRFYTGELFF.

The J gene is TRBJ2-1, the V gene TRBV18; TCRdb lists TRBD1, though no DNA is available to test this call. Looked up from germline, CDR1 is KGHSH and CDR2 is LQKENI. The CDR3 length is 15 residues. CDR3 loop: CASSPRDSRYNEQFF.

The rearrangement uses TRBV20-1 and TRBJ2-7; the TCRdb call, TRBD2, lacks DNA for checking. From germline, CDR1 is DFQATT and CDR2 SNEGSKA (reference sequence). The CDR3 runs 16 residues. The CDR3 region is CSAREISGRPRYEQYF.

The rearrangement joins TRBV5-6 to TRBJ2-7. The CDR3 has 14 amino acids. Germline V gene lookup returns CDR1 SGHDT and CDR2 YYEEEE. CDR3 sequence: CASSLQAGRDEQYF.

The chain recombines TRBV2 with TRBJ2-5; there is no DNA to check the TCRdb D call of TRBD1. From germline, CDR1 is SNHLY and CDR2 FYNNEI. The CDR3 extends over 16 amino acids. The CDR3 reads CASSERAGGLRETQYF.

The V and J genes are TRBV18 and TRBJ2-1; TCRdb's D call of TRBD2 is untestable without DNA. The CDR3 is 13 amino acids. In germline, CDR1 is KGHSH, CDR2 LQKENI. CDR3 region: CASSPVLSSEQFF.

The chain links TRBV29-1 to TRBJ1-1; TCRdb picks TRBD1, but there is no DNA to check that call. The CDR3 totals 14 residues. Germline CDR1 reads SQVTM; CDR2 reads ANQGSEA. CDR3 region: CSVEGQHMNTEAFF.

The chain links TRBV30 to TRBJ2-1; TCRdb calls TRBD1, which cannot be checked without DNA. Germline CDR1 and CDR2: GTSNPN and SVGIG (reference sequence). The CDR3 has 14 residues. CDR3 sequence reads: CAWEGGGSYNEQFF.

The CDR3 region is CASSLGGTSFDEQFF. J is TRBJ2-1 and V is TRBV7-2; TCRdb indicates TRBD2, and absent DNA this call remains unverified. The CDR3 consists of 15 residues. Germline loops: CDR1 SGHTA, CDR2 FQGNSA.

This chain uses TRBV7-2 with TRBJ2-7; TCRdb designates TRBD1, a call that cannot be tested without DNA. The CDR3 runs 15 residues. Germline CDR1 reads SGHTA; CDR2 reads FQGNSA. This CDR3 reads CASSLATGGYYEQYF. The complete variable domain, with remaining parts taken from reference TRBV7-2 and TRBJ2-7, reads GAGVSQSPSNKVTEKGKDVELRCDPISGHTALYWYRQSLGQGLEFLIYFQGNSAPDKSGLPSDRFSAERTGGSVSTLTIQRTQQEDSAVYLCASSLATGGYYEQYFGPGTRLTVT.

The CDR3 is CSANPGGSGNQPQHF. The chain uses TRBV20-1 and TRBJ1-5; TCRdb picks TRBD1, but there is no DNA to check that call. The CDR3 contains 15 residues. Germline V lookup: CDR1 DFQATT, CDR2 SNEGSKA (reference sequence).

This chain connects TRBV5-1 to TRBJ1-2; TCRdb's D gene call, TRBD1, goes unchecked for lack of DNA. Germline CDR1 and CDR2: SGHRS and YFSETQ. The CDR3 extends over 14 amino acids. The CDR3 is CASSSGTGYYGYTF.

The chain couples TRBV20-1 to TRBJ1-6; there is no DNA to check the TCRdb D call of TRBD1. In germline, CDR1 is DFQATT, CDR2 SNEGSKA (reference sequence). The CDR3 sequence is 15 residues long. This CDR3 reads CSPKPGGSYNSPLHF.

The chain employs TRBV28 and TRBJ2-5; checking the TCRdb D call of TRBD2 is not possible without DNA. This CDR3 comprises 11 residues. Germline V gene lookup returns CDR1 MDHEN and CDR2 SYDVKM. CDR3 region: CAEVGRETQYF. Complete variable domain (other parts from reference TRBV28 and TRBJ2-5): DVKVTQSSRYLVKRTGEKVFLECVQDMDHENMFWYRQDPGLGLRLIYFSYDVKMKEKGDIPEGYSVSREKKERFSLILESASTNQTSMYLCAEVGRETQYFGPGTRLLVL.

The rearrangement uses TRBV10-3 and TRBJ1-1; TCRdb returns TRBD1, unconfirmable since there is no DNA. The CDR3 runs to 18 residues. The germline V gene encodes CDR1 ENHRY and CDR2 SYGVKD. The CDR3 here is CAISAGVGGSRMNTEAFF.

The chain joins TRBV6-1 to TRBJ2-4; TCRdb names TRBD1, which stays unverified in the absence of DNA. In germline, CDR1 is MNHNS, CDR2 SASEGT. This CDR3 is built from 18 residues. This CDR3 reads CASSEVSVTALAKNIQYF.